Presented here are 9 T cell receptor beta chains from one specimen sequenced in a study of response to subunit inactivated influenza vaccine (dated by TCRdb to 2017 to 2018). Library creation used RT-PCR. The run used an Illumina HiSeq 2500. Using fastp trimming at Q25 and MiXCR clonotype assembly, TCRdb reanalyzed the public sequencing data and kept in-frame beta chains. All rows with the same CDR3 protein become a single entry with the most common DNA and genes. For this sample the table gives 650,000 or so distinct CDR3 sequences, of which approximately 15% were detected only once. The ten largest clones add up to about 7.6% of the sample. The material was PBMCs from blood, obtained 14 to 15 days before vaccination. The source is a man aged 45 to 65 who received an inactivated influenza vaccine. Donor details come from another sample of the same person, matched by shared clones.

The chain recombines TRBV19 with TRBJ2-5; D not certain. Germline CDR1 is LNHDA and CDR2 is SQIVND (reference sequence). The CDR3 runs to 10 residues. V was cut by 10 bases and J by 0 bases, with 3 bases left in between. In nucleotides, the CDR3 is TGTGCCAACAACCAAGAGACCCAGTACTTC. Its protein product is CANNQETQYF.

This clonotype has just a few counts. The J gene is TRBJ1-2, the V gene TRBV15, with 7 positions matching TRBD1. Trimming at V came to 3 bases and at J to 5 bases, leaving 6 bases not matched to a gene. Germline CDR1 reads LNHNV; CDR2 reads YYDKDF (reference sequence). The CDR3 covers 14 residues. The CDR3 coding sequence is TGTGCCACCAGCAGGGAACGACAGGGTTATGGCTACACCTTC. Amino acid sequence: CATSRERQGYGYTF.

This clonotype was counted between two and nine times. This chain links TRBV15 with TRBJ2-1; 16 bases fit TRBD2. The germline gives CDR1 LNHNV, CDR2 YYDKDF (reference sequence). CDR3 length: 22 amino acids. V lost 2 bases to trimming and J lost 3 bases; unmatched junction nucleotides: 16. The CDR3 here is CATSRTGTSGRGLTSYYNEQFF. The CDR3 DNA sequence: TGTGCCACCAGCAGAACCGGGACTAGCGGGAGGGGCCTCACATCCTACTACAATGAGCAGTTCTTC.

Concerning this clonotype itself: Just one base apart from a much larger clone, this may be a read error. The genes are TRBV11-1 and TRBJ2-1; TRBD2 agrees at 15 bases. The CDR3 is 15 amino acids. Germline assignment: CDR1 SGHAT and CDR2 FQDESV (reference sequence). The CDR3 reads CGSSLWTSGRAAQFF. CDR3 coding DNA: TGTGGCAGCAGCTTATGGACTAGCGGGAGGGCCGCGCAGTTCTTC.

J is TRBJ1-4 and V is TRBV18; possibly TRBD1 for D (5 bases). Germline values: CDR1 KGHSH, CDR2 LQKENI. This CDR3 region has 15 residues. Trimming pared 0 bases from V and 8 bases from J, leaving 13 bases between. Written as DNA, the CDR3 is TGTGCCAGCTCACCACCGGCCCTCCAGGGAGAAAAACTGTTTTTT. Amino acid sequence: CASSPPALQGEKLFF.

This chain connects TRBV6-1 to TRBJ1-2, with a weak D call TRBD1 (6 bases). V dropped 8 bases and J dropped 0 bases, with 22 bases sitting between them. This CDR3 has 17 residues. The germline V gene has CDR1 MNHNS and CDR2 SASEGT. The CDR3 DNA sequence: TGTGCCAGCTACAAGGGTCAGGGGCTACTGTCTAACTATGGCTACACCTTC. The encoded protein is CASYKGQGLLSNYGYTF.

This chain uses TRBV6-5 with TRBJ2-1; TRBD2 aligns across 7 bases. Germline CDR1 is MNHEY and CDR2 is SVGAGI. Unmatched junction bases numbered 6, after V lost 2 bases and J lost 5 bases. CDR3 length: 15 residues. CDR3 region: CASSYASSGDNEQFF. The DNA for the CDR3 is TGTGCCAGCAGTTACGCATCTAGCGGAGACAATGAGCAGTTCTTC.

This clonotype was counted only a few times. This rearrangement joins TRBV2 to TRBJ2-5; D is unresolved. Germline loops: CDR1 SNHLY, CDR2 FYNNEI. V was clipped by 2 bases and J by 4 bases, with 14 bases between them. CDR3 length: 15 residues. The CDR3, as DNA: TGTGCCAGCAGTGAATTGGTAGGGTCAGGAGAGACCCAGTACTTC. Translated: CASSELVGSGETQYF.

Only a few counts were recorded for this clonotype. This chain connects TRBV6-5 to TRBJ2-2; D ambiguous. Germline CDR1 is MNHEY and CDR2 is SVGAGI. The V end was cut by 0 bases, the J end by 4 bases, with 6 bases between. This CDR3 is 14 amino acids long. The CDR3 sequence: CASSYSRSTGELFF. Written as DNA, the CDR3 is TGTGCCAGCAGTTACTCCCGGTCCACCGGGGAGCTGTTTTTT.